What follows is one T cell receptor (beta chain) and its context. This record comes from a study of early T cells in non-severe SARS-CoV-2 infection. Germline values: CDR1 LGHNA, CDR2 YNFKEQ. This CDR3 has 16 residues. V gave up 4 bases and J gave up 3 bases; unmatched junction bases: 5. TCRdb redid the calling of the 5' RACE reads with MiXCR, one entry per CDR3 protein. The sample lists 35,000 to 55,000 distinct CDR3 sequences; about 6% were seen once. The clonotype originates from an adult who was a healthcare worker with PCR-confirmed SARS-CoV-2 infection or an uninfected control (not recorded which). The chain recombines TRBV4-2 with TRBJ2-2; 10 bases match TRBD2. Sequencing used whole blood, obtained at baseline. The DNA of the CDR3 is TGTGCCAGCAGCCCCTTCACTAGCGGGGACACCGGGGAGCTGTTTTTT. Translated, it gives CASSPFTSGDTGELFF.